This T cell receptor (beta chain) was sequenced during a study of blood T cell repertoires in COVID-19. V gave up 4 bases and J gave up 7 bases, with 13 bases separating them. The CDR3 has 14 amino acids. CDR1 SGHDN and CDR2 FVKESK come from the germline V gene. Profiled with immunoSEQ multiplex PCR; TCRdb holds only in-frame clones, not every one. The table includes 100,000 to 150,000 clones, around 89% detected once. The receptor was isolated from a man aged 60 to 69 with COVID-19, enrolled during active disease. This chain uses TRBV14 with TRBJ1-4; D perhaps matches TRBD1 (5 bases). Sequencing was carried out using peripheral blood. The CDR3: CASSLGGLGEKLFF. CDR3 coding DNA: TGTGCCAGCAGCCTGGGGGGTCTTGGTGAAAAACTGTTTTTT.